This T cell receptor beta chain appears in the sequencing data of a study of blood T cell repertoires in COVID-19. Profiling relied on immunoSEQ multiplex PCR, and the TCRdb table lists in-frame clones only, not all of them. This sample has 170,000 or so clones, with around 80% found just once. The CDR3 length is 15 residues. Germline V CDR1 and CDR2: MDHEN, SYDVKM. V dropped 6 bases and J dropped 0 bases, with 15 bases sitting between them. Participant-given clinical history determined each cohort assignment. The J gene is TRBJ2-7, the V gene TRBV28; a weak D match, TRBD2 (6 bases). Material: PBMCs or T cells enriched from blood (not recorded which). This clonotype originated in a woman in her 50s who had recovered from COVID-19. The CDR3 protein is CASSPAGLRSYEQYF. As DNA, the CDR3 is TGTGCCAGCAGCCCAGCGGGTTTACGCTCCTACGAGCAGTACTTC.